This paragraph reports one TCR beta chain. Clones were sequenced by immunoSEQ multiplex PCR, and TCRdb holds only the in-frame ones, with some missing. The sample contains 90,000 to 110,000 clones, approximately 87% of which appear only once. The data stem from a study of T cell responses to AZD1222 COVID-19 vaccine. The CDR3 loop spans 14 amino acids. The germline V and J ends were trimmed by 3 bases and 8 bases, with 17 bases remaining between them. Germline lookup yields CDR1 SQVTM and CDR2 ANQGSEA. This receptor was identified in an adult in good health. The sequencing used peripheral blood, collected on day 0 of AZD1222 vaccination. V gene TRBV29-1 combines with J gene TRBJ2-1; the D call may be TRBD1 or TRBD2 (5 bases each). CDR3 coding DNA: TGCAGCGTTGAGCAGAGAGGGGAGTCGGATGAGCAGTTCTTC. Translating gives CSVEQRGESDEQFF.